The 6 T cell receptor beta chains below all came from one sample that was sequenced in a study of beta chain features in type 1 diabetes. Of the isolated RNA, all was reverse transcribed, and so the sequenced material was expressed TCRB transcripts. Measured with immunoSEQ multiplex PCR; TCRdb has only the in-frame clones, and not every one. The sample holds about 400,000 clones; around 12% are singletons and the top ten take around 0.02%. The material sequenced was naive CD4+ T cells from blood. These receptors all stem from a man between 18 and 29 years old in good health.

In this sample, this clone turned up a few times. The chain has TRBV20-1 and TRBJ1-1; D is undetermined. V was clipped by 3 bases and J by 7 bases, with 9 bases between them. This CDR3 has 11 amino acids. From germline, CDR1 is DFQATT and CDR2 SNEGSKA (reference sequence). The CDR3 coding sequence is TGCAGTGCTAGTAACGGGTATGAAGCTTTCTTT. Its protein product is CSASNGYEAFF.

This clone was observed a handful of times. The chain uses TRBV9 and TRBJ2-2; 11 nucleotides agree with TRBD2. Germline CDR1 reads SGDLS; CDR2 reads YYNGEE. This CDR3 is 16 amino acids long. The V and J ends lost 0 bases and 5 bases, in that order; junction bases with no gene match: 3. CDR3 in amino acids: CASSVGLAGLTGELFF. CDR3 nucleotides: TGTGCCAGCAGCGTAGGACTAGCGGGATTGACCGGGGAGCTGTTTTTT.

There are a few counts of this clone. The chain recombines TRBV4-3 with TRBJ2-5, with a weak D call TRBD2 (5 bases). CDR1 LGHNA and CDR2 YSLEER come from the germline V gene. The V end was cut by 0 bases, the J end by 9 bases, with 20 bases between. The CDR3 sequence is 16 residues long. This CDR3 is CASSQERAGAPTSQYF. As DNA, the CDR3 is TGCGCCAGCAGCCAAGAGAGGGCAGGCGCCCCAACGTCCCAGTACTTC.

The CDR3 DNA sequence: TGTGCCAGCTCACCCAGGGAGGGTATGAACACTGAAGCTTTCTTT. Its translation: CASSPREGMNTEAFF. This rearrangement joins TRBV18 to TRBJ1-1, with D possibly TRBD1 on 5 matching bases. The CDR3 has 15 residues. Germline V CDR1 and CDR2: KGHSH, LQKENI. Trimming removed 3 bases from V and 0 bases from J, with 11 bases in between.

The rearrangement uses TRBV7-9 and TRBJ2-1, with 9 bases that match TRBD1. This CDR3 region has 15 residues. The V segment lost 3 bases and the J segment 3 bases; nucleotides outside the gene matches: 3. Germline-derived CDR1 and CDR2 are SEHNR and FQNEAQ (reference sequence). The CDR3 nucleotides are TGTGCCAGCAGCTTTAGGGGACAGGGCTACAATGAGCAGTTCTTC. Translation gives CASSFRGQGYNEQFF.

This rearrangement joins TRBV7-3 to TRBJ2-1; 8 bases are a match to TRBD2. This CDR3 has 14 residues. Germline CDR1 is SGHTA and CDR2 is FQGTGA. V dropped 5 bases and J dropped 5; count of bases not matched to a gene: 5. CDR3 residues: CASSGSGDNNEQFF. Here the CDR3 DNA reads TGTGCCAGCAGCGGTAGCGGGGATAACAATGAGCAGTTCTTC.